The sequence of this TCR beta chain was determined in a study of read filtering for tumor transcriptome and immune sequencing. Bone marrow was sampled from every patient at the time of active disease. The library was built from around 0.4 ug RNA with molecular barcoded adaptors for alpha/delta and beta/gamma chains. TCRdb processed the reads anew with MiXCR; each CDR3 protein has one entry. The top ten clones hold about 15% of a sample with about 46,000 distinct CDR3 sequences, over 9.5% of them seen once. This clonotype was seen many times. The clonotype originates from a donor over 35 with multiple myeloma. The specimen was a population of CD138-negative cells sorted from bone marrow.

CDR3 nucleotide sequence: TGTGCCGGGACTAGCGGAGGGCTGGCTAATGAGCAGTTCTTC. It yields the protein CAGTSGGLANEQFF. V and J are TRBV30 and TRBJ2-1; 11 nucleotides align to TRBD2. The CDR3 is 14 amino acids. Germline loops: CDR1 GTSNPN, CDR2 SVGIG (reference sequence). V dropped 8 bases and J dropped 7; count of bases not matched to a gene: 10.